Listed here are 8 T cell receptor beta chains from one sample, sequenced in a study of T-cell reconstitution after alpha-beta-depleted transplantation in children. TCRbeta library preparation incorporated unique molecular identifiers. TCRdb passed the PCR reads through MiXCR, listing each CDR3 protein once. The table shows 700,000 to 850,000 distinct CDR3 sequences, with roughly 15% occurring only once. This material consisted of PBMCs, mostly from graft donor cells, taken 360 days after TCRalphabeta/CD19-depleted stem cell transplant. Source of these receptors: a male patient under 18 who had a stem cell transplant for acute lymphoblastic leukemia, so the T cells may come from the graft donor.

CDR3 residues: CAASQGNTEAFF. The CDR3 DNA sequence: TGTGCCGCTTCACAGGGGAACACTGAAGCTTTCTTT. The rearrangement uses TRBV6-5 and TRBJ1-1, with a weak D call TRBD1 (6 bases). The length of the CDR3 is 12 residues. Germline V gene sequence: CDR1 MNHEY, CDR2 SVGAGI. Trimming removed 11 bases at V and 1 base at J, with 11 bases between.

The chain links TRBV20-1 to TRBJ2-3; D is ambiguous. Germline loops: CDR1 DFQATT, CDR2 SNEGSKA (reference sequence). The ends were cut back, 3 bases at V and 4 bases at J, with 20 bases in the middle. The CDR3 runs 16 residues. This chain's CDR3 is CSARTVWAKAPDTQYF. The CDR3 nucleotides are TGCAGTGCTAGGACGGTCTGGGCAAAAGCGCCAGATACGCAGTATTTT.

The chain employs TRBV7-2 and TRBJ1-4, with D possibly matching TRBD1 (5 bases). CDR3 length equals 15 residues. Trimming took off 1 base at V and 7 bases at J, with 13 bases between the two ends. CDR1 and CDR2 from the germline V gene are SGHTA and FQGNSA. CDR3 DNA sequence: TGTGCCAGCAGCTTAGGGGTCCGCGGGGGTGAAAAACTGTTTTTT. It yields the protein CASSLGVRGGEKLFF.

Here the CDR3 reads CASSVSAGGPGSYNEQFF. In DNA form, the CDR3 reads TGTGCCAGCAGTGTAAGCGCGGGAGGGCCGGGCTCCTACAATGAGCAGTTCTTC. The chain employs TRBV25-1 and TRBJ2-1; 9 nucleotides line up with TRBD2. Germline CDR1 and CDR2: MGHDK and SYGVNS. The CDR3 sequence is 18 residues long. The junction had 10 bases not matched to a gene; V was cut back by 4 bases and J by 0 bases.

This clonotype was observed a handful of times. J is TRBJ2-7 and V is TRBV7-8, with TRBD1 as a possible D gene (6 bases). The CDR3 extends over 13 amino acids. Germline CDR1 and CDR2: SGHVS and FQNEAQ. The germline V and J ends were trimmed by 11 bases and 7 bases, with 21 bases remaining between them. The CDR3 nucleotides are TGTGCCGCGTCTCCAGGGGATCTGAAGGAGCAGTACTTC. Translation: CAASPGDLKEQYF.

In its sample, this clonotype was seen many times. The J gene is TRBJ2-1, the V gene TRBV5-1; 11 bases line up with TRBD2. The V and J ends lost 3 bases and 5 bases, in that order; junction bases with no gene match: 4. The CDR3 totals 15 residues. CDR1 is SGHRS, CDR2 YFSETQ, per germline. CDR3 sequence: CASSSPGLADNEQFF. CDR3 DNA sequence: TGCGCCAGCAGCTCACCGGGACTAGCGGACAATGAGCAGTTCTTC.

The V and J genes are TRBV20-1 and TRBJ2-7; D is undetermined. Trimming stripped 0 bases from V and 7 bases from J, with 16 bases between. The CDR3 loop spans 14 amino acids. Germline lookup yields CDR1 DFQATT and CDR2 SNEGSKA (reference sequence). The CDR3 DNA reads TGCAGTGCTAGAGATTCGAGAATAAAGTCAGAGCAGTACTTC. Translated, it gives CSARDSRIKSEQYF.

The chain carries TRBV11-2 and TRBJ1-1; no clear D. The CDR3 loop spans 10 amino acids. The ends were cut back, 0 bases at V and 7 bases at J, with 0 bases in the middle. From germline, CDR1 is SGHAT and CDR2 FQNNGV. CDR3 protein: CASSLDEAFF. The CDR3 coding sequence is TGTGCCAGCAGCTTAGATGAAGCTTTCTTT.